Described below is a single T cell receptor beta chain sequence and its context. This sample was taken from a study of cytomegalovirus exposure and HLA in healthy donors. Study as a whole: In an earlier analysis, approximately 120 million unique TCR beta sequences were found from 150 million to 200 million T cells.

The V gene end was trimmed by 3 bases and the J gene end by 7 bases; junction bases not matched to a gene: 3. The CDR3 covers 15 residues. CDR1 LGHNA and CDR2 YNFKEQ come from the germline V gene. PCR involved 60 Vbeta and 13 Jbeta primers. Here immunoSEQ multiplex PCR was the method, and the copy in TCRdb shows in-frame clones only, minus some. The table shows around 100,000 clones, with roughly a tenth occurring only once. The chain joins TRBV4-2 to TRBJ2-1; 13 nucleotides agree with TRBD2. This clonotype originated in a man between 40 and 49 years old in good health and CMV-seropositive. Sequencing input: PBMCs. CDR3 in DNA: TGTGCCAGCAGCCACGGACTAGCGGGAGTTAATGAGCAGTTCTTC. Its protein product is CASSHGLAGVNEQFF.